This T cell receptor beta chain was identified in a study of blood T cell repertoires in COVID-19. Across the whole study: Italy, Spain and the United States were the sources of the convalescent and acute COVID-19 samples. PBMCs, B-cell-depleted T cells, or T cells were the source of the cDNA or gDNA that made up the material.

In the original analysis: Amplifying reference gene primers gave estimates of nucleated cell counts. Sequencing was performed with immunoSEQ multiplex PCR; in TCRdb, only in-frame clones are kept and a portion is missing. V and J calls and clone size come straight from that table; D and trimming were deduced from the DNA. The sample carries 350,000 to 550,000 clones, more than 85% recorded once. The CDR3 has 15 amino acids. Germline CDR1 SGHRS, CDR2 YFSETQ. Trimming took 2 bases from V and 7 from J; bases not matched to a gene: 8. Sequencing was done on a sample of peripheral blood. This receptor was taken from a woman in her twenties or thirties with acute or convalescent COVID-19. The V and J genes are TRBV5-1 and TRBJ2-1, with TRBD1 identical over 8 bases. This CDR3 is CASSFFTGGGNEQFF. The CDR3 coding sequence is TGCGCCAGCAGCTTTTTTACAGGGGGAGGAAATGAGCAGTTCTTC.